This T cell receptor (beta chain) is drawn from a study of shared clonotypes between healthy human individuals. Findings and caveats of the study: Only blood was sampled, and tissue TCR repertoires likely differ from blood ones. It was the non-shared clonotypes that had lower generation probabilities than clonotypes shared by all four donors.

Selected positively for CCR7 and CD45RO-negative, naive CD8 cells excluded terminally differentiated effector memory CD45RA+ cells. As concerns this clone: Its specificity is not known.

The test was conducted at deep level. The assay was immunoSEQ multiplex PCR, and TCRdb's table has in-frame clones only and misses some. This sample yields 2 million to 2.5 million clones, of which about 95% are seen a single time; 0.85% to 1.3% belongs to the top ten. Trimming removed 2 bases from V and 1 base from J, with 8 bases in between. The CDR3 runs 14 residues. Germline V lookup: CDR1 LNHDA, CDR2 SQIVND (reference sequence). The V gene is TRBV19, the J gene TRBJ2-5; D possibly corresponds to TRBD1 (5 bases). The sequence came from a man aged 18 to 35 in good health. Sequences were obtained from naive CD8+ T cells sorted from blood. CDR3 protein: CASSISGLQETQYF. CDR3 coding DNA: TGTGCCAGTAGTATATCAGGGCTCCAAGAGACCCAGTACTTC.